Listed here is a single T cell receptor beta chain. The entry originates in a study of beta chain features in type 1 diabetes. This CDR3 comprises 14 residues. Trimming at V came to 4 bases and at J to 1 base, leaving 1 base not matched to a gene. What was sequenced were expressed TCRB transcripts, since all of the isolated RNA had been reverse transcribed. Libraries were prepared by immunoSEQ multiplex PCR; TCRdb keeps only in-frame clonotypes and omits some of them. The sample consists of over 100,000 clones, roughly 43% of them appearing once. Sequenced input: stem cell memory CD4+ T cells from blood. The receptor was derived from a woman between 18 and 30 years old in good health. J is TRBJ1-1 and V is TRBV23-1; TRBD1 agrees at 9 bases. TRBV23-1 has ORF status, its function being uncertain. Here the CDR3 DNA reads TGCGCCAGCAGTCGGACAGGGGAGAACACTGAAGCTTTCTTT. As protein: CASSRTGENTEAFF.